This note documents a single TCR beta chain sequence. Its recognized antigen is unknown. The sample holds no much larger clone one base away, and base qualities are not on file. From the cysteine through the phenylalanine, the CDR3 covers 12 amino acids. The only DNA kept is the CDR3, 36 bases in frame from the first base. As encoded in the germline V gene (reference sequence), CDR1 is LGHDT while CDR2 is YNNKEL. V is cut by 4 bases and J by 10 bases, and the space between the germline ends is 11 bases. This sample was taken from a study of blood T cell repertoires in COVID-19 (dated by TCRdb to about 2020). Background on the whole study: Collaborator samples came from the United States, Italy and Spain and covered acute and convalescent phases of COVID-19. The samples were drawn from two sources: the first 160 participants of the ongoing ImmuneRACE study, and over 1,000 subjects contributed by 6 global collaborators. Where available, HLA class I and class II types were taken from metadata supplied by the sample provider and were not determined by assay-based typing. The sample metadata nearly always contained a de-identified subject ID, COVID-19 status, age in years and sex. The repertoires were released in a freely available public database meant as a resource for research on the immune response to SARS-CoV-2. The material from the prospective study consisted of cDNA or gDNA derived from T cells, B-cell-depleted T cells, or PBMCs. Subjects who had been exposed to COVID-19, were actively infected with it, or had recovered from it provided the deeply sampled blood TCRbeta repertoires that made up the dataset.

Paper-wide results and their limitations: The quantity of clinical and demographic metadata differed by source and by participant and was supplied without curation.

The immunoSEQ Assay, a bias-controlled multiplex PCR, was used to amplify TCRbeta CDR3 regions from genomic DNA. Per the source publication's procedure: The number of nucleated cells in each sample was estimated by amplification of reference gene primers within the assay. To quantify the absolute abundance of each unique TCRbeta CDR3 rearrangement, sequence reads were collapsed and filtered. For each sample, productive Simpson clonality was calculated as the square root of Simpson's diversity index across productive rearrangements. Here the immuneACCESS table is served through TCRdb, limited to in-frame sequences with V and J called. Missing clones are a known gap in these copies; in checked studies unresolved V genes cover under half, and the rest lacks a known reason. V and J calls and clone size are as listed in that table; D and trimming were resolved from the DNA. This sample lists 110,000 to 150,000 clones; 84% were detected once. The ten biggest clones cover 1.5% to 2% of the sample.

Enrolling through a virtual design, the prospective study's participants ranged in age from about 18 to 100 years and lived across 20 to 25 United States geographic areas. To assign participants to cohorts, the prospective study relied on clinical history that participants themselves reported in a screening survey and a study questionnaire. Exposed participants had been in contact with someone with a PCR-confirmed or clinician-diagnosed COVID-19 case within 2 weeks of study entry. Each participant in the prospective study had whole blood, serum and a nasopharyngeal or oropharyngeal swab collected by mobile phlebotomists. Additional blood draws and questionnaires over an approximately 2-month period could optionally be provided by prospective study participants. Before DNA extraction, blood samples from the prospective study were shipped at room temperature or frozen.

This receptor was obtained from a woman aged 18-30 years who had been exposed to COVID-19. Material for sequencing was PBMCs or T cells enriched from blood (not recorded which). Recombination connected TRBV3-1 (or the pseudogene TRBV3-2) to TRBJ2-1; the D gene is perhaps TRBD1, on 6 matching bases. The CDR3 region reads CASSRNRVEQFF. At the DNA level, the sequence is TGTGCCAGCAGCCGTAACAGGGTAGAGCAGTTCTTC.